This is a list of T cell receptor beta chains from one sample in a study of blood T cell repertoires in COVID-19. The assay was immunoSEQ multiplex PCR, and TCRdb's table has in-frame clones only and misses some. The sample yields 120,000 to 150,000 clones, 80% to 90% seen once. The sample consisted of peripheral blood. All receptors come from a woman aged 45-65 years with acute or convalescent COVID-19. CDR3s include the opening cysteine and the closing phenylalanine or tryptophan. A D gene is named only where the DNA matches it firmly. The listing skips clone size in some rows; elsewhere it reads once, few, many or a size class.

TRBD1	NA	TRBV7-6	TRBJ1-3	CASSQSRGSSGNTIYF	TGTGCCAGCAGCCAAAGCAGGGGGAGCTCTGGAAACACCATATATTTT
TRBD1	once	TRBV30	TRBJ2-2	CAWRGWGQGNTGELFF	TGTGCCTGGAGGGGTTGGGGACAGGGTAACACCGGGGAGCTGTTTTTT
NA	NA	TRBV19	TRBJ2-2	CASSGITSTGELFF	TGTGCCAGTAGCGGGATCACGAGCACCGGGGAGCTGTTTTTT
NA	NA	TRBV6-2/TRBV6-3	TRBJ2-5	CASSYLQETQYF	TGTGCCAGCAGTTACTTACAAGAGACCCAGTACTTC
TRBD1	NA	TRBV20-1	TRBJ2-5	CSASRGGETQYF	TGCAGTGCTAGTCGAGGGGGCGAGACCCAGTACTTC
TRBD1	NA	TRBV5-6	TRBJ1-5	CASSLYRGSSNQPQHF	TGTGCCAGCAGCTTATACAGGGGATCTAGCAATCAGCCCCAGCATTTT
NA	NA	TRBV30	TRBJ1-2	CAWIQPGFGNYGYTF	TGTGCCTGGATCCAACCAGGGTTTGGTAACTATGGCTACACCTTC
NA	NA	TRBV29-1	TRBJ2-7	CSVEDGESSYEQYF	TGCAGCGTTGAAGACGGGGAGAGCTCCTACGAGCAGTACTTC
NA	NA	TRBV15	TRBJ2-1	CATSRVVNSHEQFF	TGTGCCACCAGCAGAGTTGTGAACAGCCATGAGCAGTTCTTC
TRBD2	NA	TRBV10-3	TRBJ2-3	CAISNPGLAGTDTQYF	TGTGCCATCAGCAACCCGGGACTAGCGGGCACAGATACGCAGTATTTT
NA	few	TRBV29-1	TRBJ1-5	CSVVSGNQPQHF	TGCAGCGTTGTGTCAGGCAATCAGCCCCAGCATTTT
TRBD2	NA	TRBV7-3	TRBJ2-4	CASSLGLAGAKNIQYF	TGTGCCAGCAGCTTGGGACTAGCGGGAGCCAAAAACATTCAGTACTTC
NA	NA	TRBV19	TRBJ2-5	CASSIPTGVGETQYF	TGTGCCAGTAGTATTCCTACGGGGGTCGGGGAGACCCAGTACTTC
NA	NA	TRBV5-4	TRBJ1-6	CASSPGTISATNNSPLHF	TGTGCCAGCAGCCCCGGGACAATTAGCGCTACGAATAATTCACCCCTCCACTTT
TRBD1	NA	TRBV5-5	TRBJ1-1	CASSSRDRNTEAFF	TGTGCCAGCAGCTCCAGGGACAGGAACACTGAAGCTTTCTTT
TRBD1	NA	TRBV9	TRBJ2-4	CASSVEGQLAKNIQYF	TGTGCCAGCAGCGTAGAGGGACAGCTAGCCAAAAACATTCAGTACTTC
NA	NA	TRBV21-1	TRBJ2-1	CASSTFPYNEQFF	TGTGCCAGCAGCACCTTCCCCTACAATGAGCAGTTCTTC
TRBD1	NA	TRBV13	TRBJ1-5	CASSFGGGSFSNQPQHF	TGTGCCAGCAGCTTTGGAGGGGGCAGCTTTAGCAATCAGCCCCAGCATTTT
TRBD1	NA	TRBV5-1	TRBJ1-6	CASSLADRVNSPLHF	TGCGCCAGCAGCTTGGCCGACAGGGTTAATTCACCCCTCCACTTT
TRBD1	NA	TRBV27	TRBJ2-7	CASSRLAGTGAGEQYF	TGTGCCAGCAGCCGCTTAGCCGGGACAGGGGCAGGGGAGCAGTACTTC
TRBD2	NA	TRBV6-1	TRBJ2-2	CASSEGRASGSGELFF	TGTGCCAGCAGTGAAGGGAGGGCTAGCGGGTCCGGGGAGCTGTTTTTT
TRBD2	few	TRBV12-5	TRBJ2-2	CASALITSGLNTGELFF	TGTGCTAGTGCCTTGATTACTAGCGGGCTGAACACCGGGGAGCTGTTTTTT
NA	NA	TRBV19	TRBJ1-1	CASSIHKGGMNTEAFF	TGTGCCAGTAGTATACATAAAGGGGGAATGAACACTGAAGCTTTCTTT
TRBD1	NA	TRBV11-2	TRBJ1-1	CASRRQGNTEAFF	TGTGCCAGCAGACGACAGGGGAACACTGAAGCTTTCTTT
NA	NA	TRBV29-1	TRBJ1-2	CSVEYSVNYGYTF	TGCAGCGTTGAATATTCAGTCAACTATGGCTACACCTTC
TRBD1	NA	TRBV28	TRBJ1-2	CASSIRTGNYGYTF	TGTGCCAGCAGTATAAGGACAGGGAACTATGGCTACACCTTC
NA	NA	TRBV5-6	TRBJ1-2	CASTDPDNNGYTF	TGTGCCAGCACCGATCCAGATAACAATGGCTACACCTTC
TRBD2	NA	TRBV9	TRBJ2-5	CASSVGGSGSLETQYF	TGTGCCAGCAGCGTAGGCGGTAGCGGGAGTTTAGAGACCCAGTACTTC
TRBD1	NA	TRBV30	TRBJ1-5	CAWDRAGNQPQHF	TGTGCCTGGGACAGGGCAGGCAATCAGCCCCAGCATTTT
NA	NA	TRBV12-3/TRBV12-4	TRBJ2-7	CASSLTGYEQYF	TGTGCCAGCAGTTTAACGGGTTACGAGCAGTACTTC
TRBD1	once	TRBV19	TRBJ1-5	CASSLHDRGRYQPQHF	TGTGCCAGTAGCCTTCACGACAGGGGGAGGTATCAGCCCCAGCATTTT
TRBD2	NA	TRBV24-1	TRBJ2-1	CATSDRASGIDEQFF	TGTGCCACCAGTGATAGGGCTAGCGGGATCGATGAGCAGTTCTTC
NA	NA	TRBV19	TRBJ1-4	CASNFGQLNEKLFF	TGTGCCAGTAATTTCGGACAGCTTAATGAAAAACTGTTTTTT
TRBD2	NA	TRBV7-2	TRBJ2-7	CASSSLAGPYEQYF	TGTGCCAGCAGCTCCTTAGCGGGACCCTACGAGCAGTACTTC
NA	NA	TRBV4-1	TRBJ1-5	CASSQVGETPIF	TGCGCCAGCAGCCAAGTCGGTGAAACTCCGATTTTT
NA	once	TRBV27	TRBJ1-6	CASSSALLGEPSYNSPLHF	TGTGCCAGCAGTTCCGCCCTTCTAGGGGAACCCTCCTATAATTCACCCCTCCACTTT
NA	once	TRBV12-3/TRBV12-4	TRBJ1-2	CASSFKGGYTF	TGTGCCAGCAGTTTTAAGGGGGGCTACACCTTC
NA	NA	TRBV12-1	TRBJ2-7	CASSLPRGRPYEQYF	TGTGCCAGCAGCTTACCTAGGGGCCGACCCTACGAGCAGTACTTC
TRBD1	once	TRBV6-1	TRBJ1-1	CASSERTGGTEAFF	TGTGCCAGCAGTGAAAGAACAGGGGGAACTGAAGCTTTCTTT
NA	NA	TRBV7-6	TRBJ2-2	CASSSDRPNTGELFF	TGTGCCAGCAGCTCCGACAGACCGAACACCGGGGAGCTGTTTTTT
NA	NA	TRBV6-4	TRBJ1-6	CASSGVTAYSPLHF	TGTGCCAGCAGTGGGGTGACAGCCTATTCACCCCTCCACTTT
TRBD1	NA	TRBV5-8	TRBJ2-5	CASSLDRGQETQYF	TGTGCCAGCAGCTTGGACAGGGGCCAAGAGACCCAGTACTTC
TRBD1	NA	TRBV19	TRBJ2-2	CASTTGANTGELFF	TGTGCCAGTACAACAGGGGCGAACACCGGGGAGCTGTTTTTT
TRBD2	once	TRBV6-7	TRBJ2-3	CASSYPNGLAAVDTQYF	TGTGCCAGCAGTTACCCTAATGGACTAGCGGCGGTAGATACGCAGTATTTT
NA	NA	TRBV7-2	TRBJ1-2	CASRGRQANYGYTF	TGTGCCAGCAGAGGGAGACAGGCTAACTATGGCTACACCTTC
TRBD2	NA	TRBV12-5	TRBJ2-2	CASGLVASGRAWVTGELFF	TGTGCTAGTGGTTTGGTAGCTAGCGGGAGGGCCTGGGTCACCGGGGAGCTGTTTTTT
TRBD1	few	TRBV7-8	TRBJ1-5	CASSLASQGIQPQHF	TGTGCCAGCAGCTTAGCATCACAGGGGATACAGCCCCAGCATTTT